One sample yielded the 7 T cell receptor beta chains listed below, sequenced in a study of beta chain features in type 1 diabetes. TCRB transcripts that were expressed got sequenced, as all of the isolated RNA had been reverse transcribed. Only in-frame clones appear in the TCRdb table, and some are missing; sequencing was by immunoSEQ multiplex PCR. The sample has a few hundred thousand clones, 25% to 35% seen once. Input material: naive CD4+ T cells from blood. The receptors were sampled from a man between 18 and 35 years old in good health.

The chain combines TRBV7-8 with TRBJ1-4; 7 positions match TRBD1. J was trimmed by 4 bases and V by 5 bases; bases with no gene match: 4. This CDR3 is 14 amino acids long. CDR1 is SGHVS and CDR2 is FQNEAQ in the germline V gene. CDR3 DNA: TGTGCCAGCAGCCGGGACAGAGTTAATGAAAAACTGTTTTTT. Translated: CASSRDRVNEKLFF.

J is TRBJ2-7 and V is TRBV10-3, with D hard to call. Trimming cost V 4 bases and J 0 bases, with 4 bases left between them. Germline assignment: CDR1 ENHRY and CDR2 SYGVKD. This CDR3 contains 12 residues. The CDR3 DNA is TGTGCCATCAGTGTGAGCTCCTACGAGCAGTACTTC. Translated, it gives CAISVSSYEQYF.

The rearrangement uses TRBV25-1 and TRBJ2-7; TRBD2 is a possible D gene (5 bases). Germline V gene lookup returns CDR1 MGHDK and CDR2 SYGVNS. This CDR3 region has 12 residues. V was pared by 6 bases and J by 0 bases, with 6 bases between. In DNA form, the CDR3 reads TGTGCCAGCAGCGACTACTCCTACGAGCAGTACTTC. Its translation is CASSDYSYEQYF.

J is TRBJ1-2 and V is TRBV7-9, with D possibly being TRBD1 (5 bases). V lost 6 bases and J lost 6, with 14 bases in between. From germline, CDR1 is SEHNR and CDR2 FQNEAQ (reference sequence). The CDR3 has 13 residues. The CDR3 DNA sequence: TGTGCCAGCAGGGACCAGGGACTTGATGGCTACACCTTC. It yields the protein CASRDQGLDGYTF.

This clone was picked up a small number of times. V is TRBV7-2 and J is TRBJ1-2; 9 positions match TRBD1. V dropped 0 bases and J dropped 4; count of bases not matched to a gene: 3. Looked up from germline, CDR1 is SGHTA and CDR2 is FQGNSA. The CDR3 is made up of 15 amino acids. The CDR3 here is CASSLAGQGTYGYTF. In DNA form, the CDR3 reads TGTGCCAGCAGCTTAGCGGGACAGGGAACCTATGGCTACACCTTC.

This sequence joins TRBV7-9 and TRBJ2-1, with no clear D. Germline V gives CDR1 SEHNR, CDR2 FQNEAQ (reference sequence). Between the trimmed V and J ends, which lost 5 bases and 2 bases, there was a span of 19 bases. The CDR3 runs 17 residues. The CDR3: CASSPPVGTKAYNEQFF. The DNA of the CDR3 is TGTGCCAGCAGCCCCCCGGTTGGCACCAAAGCCTACAATGAGCAGTTCTTC.

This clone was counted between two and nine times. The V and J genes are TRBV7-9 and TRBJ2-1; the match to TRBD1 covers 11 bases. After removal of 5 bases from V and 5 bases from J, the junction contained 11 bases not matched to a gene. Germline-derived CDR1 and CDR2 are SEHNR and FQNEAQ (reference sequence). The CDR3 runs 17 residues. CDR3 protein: CASSPLPGQGEHNEQFF. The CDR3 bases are TGTGCCAGCAGCCCGCTCCCGGGACAGGGGGAACACAATGAGCAGTTCTTC. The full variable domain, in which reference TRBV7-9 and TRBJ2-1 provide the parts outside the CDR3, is DTGVSQNPRHKITKRGQNVTFRCDPISEHNRLYWYRQTLGQGPEFLTYFQNEAQLEKSRLLSDRFSAERPKGSFSTLEIQRTEQGDSAMYLCASSPLPGQGEHNEQFFGPGTRLTVL.